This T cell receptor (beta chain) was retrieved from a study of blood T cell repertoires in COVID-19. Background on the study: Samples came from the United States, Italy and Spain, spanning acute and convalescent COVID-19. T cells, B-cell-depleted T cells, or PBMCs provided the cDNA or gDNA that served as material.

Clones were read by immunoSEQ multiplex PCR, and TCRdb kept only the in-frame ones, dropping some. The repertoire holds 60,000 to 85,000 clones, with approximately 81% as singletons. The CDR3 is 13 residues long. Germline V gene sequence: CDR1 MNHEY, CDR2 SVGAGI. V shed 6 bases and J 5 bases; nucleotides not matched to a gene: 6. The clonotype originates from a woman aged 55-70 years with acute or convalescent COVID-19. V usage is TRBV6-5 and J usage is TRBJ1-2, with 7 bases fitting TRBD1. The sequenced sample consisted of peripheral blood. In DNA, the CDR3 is TGTGCCAGCAGAACAGGGGTTGGTTATGGCTACACCTTC. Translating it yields CASRTGVGYGYTF.